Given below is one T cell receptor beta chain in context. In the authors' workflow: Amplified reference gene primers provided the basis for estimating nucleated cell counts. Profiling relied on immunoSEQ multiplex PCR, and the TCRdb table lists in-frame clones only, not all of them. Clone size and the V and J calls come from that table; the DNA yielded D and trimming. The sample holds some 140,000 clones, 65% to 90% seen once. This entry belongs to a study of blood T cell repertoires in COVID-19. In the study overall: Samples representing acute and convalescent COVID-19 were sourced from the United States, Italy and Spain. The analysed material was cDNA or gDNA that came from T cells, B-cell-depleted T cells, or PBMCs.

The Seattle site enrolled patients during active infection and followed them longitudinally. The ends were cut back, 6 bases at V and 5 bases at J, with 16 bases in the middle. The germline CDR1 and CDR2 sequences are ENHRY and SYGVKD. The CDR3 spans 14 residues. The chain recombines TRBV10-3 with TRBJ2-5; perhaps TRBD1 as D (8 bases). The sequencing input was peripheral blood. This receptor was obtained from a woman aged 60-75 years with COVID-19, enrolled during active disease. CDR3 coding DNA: TGTGCCATCAGACTCGACAGGGGAGGGGAGACCCAGTACTTC. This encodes CAIRLDRGGETQYF.